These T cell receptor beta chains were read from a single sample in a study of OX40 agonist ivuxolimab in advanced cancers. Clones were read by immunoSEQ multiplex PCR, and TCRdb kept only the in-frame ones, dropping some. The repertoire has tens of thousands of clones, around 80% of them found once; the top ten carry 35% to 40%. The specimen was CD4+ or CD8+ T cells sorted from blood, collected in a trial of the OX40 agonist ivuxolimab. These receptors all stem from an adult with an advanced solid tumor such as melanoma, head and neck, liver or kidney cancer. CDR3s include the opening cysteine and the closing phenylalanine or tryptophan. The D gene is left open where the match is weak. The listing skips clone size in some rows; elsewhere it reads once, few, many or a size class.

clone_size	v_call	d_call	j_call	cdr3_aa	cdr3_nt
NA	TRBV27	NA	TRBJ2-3	CASSLLGYADTQYF	TGTGCCAGCAGTTTATTGGGGTACGCAGATACGCAGTATTTT
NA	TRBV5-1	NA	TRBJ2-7	CASSLEGAYEQYF	TGCGCCAGCAGCTTGGAGGGGGCCTACGAGCAGTACTTC
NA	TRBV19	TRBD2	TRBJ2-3	CASALAGVTDTQYF	TGTGCCTCCGCACTAGCGGGGGTCACAGATACGCAGTATTTT
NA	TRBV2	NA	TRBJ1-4	CASSAGLEEKLFF	TGTGCCAGCAGTGCGGGGTTGGAGGAAAAACTGTTTTTT
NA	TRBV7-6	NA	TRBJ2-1	CASSLEAGRREQFF	TGTGCCAGCAGCTTAGAGGCGGGAAGGCGTGAGCAGTTCTTC
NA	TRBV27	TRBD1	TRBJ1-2	CASRVWTGYDGYTF	TGTGCCAGCAGGGTCTGGACAGGGTATGATGGCTACACCTTC
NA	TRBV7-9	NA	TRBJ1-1	CASSLAPGAGMNTEAFF	TGTGCCAGCAGCTTGGCCCCAGGCGCCGGGATGAACACTGAAGCTTTCTTT
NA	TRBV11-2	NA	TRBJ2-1	CASSLTNEQFF	TGTGCCAGCAGCTTAACGAATGAGCAGTTCTTC
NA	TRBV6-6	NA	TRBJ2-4	CASSYGVIQYF	TGTGCCAGCAGTTACGGGGTCATTCAGTACTTC
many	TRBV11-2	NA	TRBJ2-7	CASSPGGASYEQYF	TGTGCCAGCAGCCCCGGAGGAGCATCCTACGAGCAGTACTTC
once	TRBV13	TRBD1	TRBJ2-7	CASSSGTGGDEQYF	TGTGCCAGCAGCTCGGGGACAGGGGGCGACGAGCAGTACTTC
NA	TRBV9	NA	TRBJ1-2	CASSLAGTVYGYTF	TGTGCCAGCAGTCTAGCCGGGACCGTCTATGGCTACACCTTC
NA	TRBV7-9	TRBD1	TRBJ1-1	CASSASTGMNTEAFF	TGTGCCAGCAGCGCCTCGACAGGGATGAACACTGAAGCTTTCTTT
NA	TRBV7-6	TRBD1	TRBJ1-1	CASSLADRPWDTEAFF	TGTGCCAGCAGCTTAGCGGACAGGCCATGGGACACTGAAGCTTTCTTT
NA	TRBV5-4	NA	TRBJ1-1	CASSLDRYLNTEAFF	TGTGCCAGCAGCTTGGATAGATACCTGAACACTGAAGCTTTCTTT
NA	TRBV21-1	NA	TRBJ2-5	CASSKGFSRRETQYF	TGTGCCAGCAGCAAAGGGTTTTCCAGACGAGAGACCCAGTACTTC
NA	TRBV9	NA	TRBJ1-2	CASSVDPRRVNYGYTF	TGTGCCAGCAGCGTAGACCCGAGAAGGGTGAACTATGGCTACACCTTC
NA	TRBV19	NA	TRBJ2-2	CASRPSNTGELFF	TGTGCCAGTAGGCCTAGTAACACCGGGGAGCTGTTTTTT
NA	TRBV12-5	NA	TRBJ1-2	CASGFPPANYGYTF	TGTGCTAGTGGTTTCCCGCCCGCGAACTATGGCTACACCTTC
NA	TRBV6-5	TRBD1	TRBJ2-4	CASSTDRGSKNIQYF	TGTGCCAGCAGTACGGACAGGGGATCCAAAAACATTCAGTACTTC
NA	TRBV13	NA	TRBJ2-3	CASSLAASVGTQYF	TGTGCCAGCAGCTTAGCGGCTAGCGTAGGTACGCAGTATTTT
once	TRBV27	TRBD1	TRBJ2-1	CASRPVKGAGEQFF	TGTGCCAGCAGGCCGGTCAAGGGGGCGGGTGAGCAGTTCTTC
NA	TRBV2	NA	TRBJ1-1	CASSEALSMNTEAFF	TGTGCCAGCAGTGAAGCGCTCAGCATGAACACTGAAGCTTTCTTT
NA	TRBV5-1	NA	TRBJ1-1	CASSLAPDGNTEAFF	TGCGCCAGCAGCTTGGCTCCCGACGGGAACACTGAAGCTTTCTTT
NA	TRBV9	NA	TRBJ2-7	CASSVGVGLYEQYF	TGTGCCAGCAGCGTAGGTGTCGGACTCTACGAGCAGTACTTC
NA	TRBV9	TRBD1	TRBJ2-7	CASSVGHRGEQYF	TGTGCCAGCAGCGTAGGCCACAGGGGCGAGCAGTACTTC
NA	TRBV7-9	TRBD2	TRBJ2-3	CASSFVGAGGPETDTQYF	TGTGCCAGCAGCTTCGTCGGCGCGGGAGGGCCCGAGACAGATACGCAGTATTTT
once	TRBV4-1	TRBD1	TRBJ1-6	CASSLGTGHNSPLHF	TGCGCCAGCAGCCTGGGGACAGGGCATAATTCACCCCTCCACTTT
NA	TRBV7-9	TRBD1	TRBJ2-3	CASSPTGRGRADTQYF	TGTGCCAGCAGCCCTACTGGCAGGGGGCGGGCAGATACGCAGTATTTT
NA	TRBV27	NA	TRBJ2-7	CASRFSVSGAYEQYF	TGTGCCAGCAGGTTCAGTGTTAGCGGAGCCTACGAGCAGTACTTC
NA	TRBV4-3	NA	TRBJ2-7	CASSQGDGYEQYF	TGCGCCAGCAGCCAAGGCGACGGGTACGAGCAGTACTTC
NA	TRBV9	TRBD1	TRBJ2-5	CASSVEDRVETQYF	TGTGCCAGCAGCGTCGAAGACAGGGTAGAGACCCAGTACTTC
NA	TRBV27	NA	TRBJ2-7	CASSFQAGTYEQYF	TGTGCCAGCAGTTTTCAGGCGGGCACCTACGAGCAGTACTTC
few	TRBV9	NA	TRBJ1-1	CASSVGSGTEAFF	TGTGCCAGCAGCGTAGGATCGGGCACTGAAGCTTTCTTT
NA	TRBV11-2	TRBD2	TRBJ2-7	CASSLGGRAHEQYF	TGTGCCAGCAGCTTAGGGGGGAGGGCCCACGAGCAGTACTTC
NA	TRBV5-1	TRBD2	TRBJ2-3	CASSFHGTSGPTDTQYF	TGCGCCAGCAGCTTTCACGGGACTAGCGGTCCCACAGATACGCAGTATTTT
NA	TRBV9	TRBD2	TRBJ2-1	CASSPEGAGGPKNEQFF	TGTGCCAGCAGCCCCGAGGGAGCGGGAGGGCCGAAGAATGAGCAGTTCTTC
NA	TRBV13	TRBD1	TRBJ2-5	CASSFGDRGETQYF	TGTGCCAGCAGCTTTGGGGACAGAGGGGAGACCCAGTACTTC
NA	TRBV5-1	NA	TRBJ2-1	CASSGSSYNEQFF	TGCGCCAGCAGCGGGAGCTCCTACAATGAGCAGTTCTTC
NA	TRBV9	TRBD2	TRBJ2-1	CASSVQGRAGGLTDEQFF	TGTGCCAGCAGCGTACAAGGGCGGGCGGGGGGACTTACAGATGAGCAGTTCTTC
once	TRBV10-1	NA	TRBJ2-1	CASSESSRLYSYNEQFF	TGCGCCAGCAGTGAGTCCTCCAGGCTCTACTCCTACAATGAGCAGTTCTTC
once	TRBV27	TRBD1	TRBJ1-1	CASRLTTGVKDTEAFF	TGTGCCAGCAGACTAACGACAGGGGTTAAGGACACTGAAGCTTTCTTT
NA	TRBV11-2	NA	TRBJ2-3	CASSLRSTDTQYF	TGTGCCAGCAGCTTAAGGAGCACAGATACGCAGTATTTT
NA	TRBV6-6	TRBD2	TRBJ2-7	CASSYFLAGGREQYF	TGTGCCAGCAGTTACTTTTTAGCGGGAGGGCGCGAGCAGTACTTC
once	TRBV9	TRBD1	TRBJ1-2	CASSTTGGILYGYTF	TGTGCCAGCAGCACCACAGGGGGAATTCTCTATGGCTACACCTTC